A selection of T cell receptor beta chains follows, all from one sample in a study of control samples from healthy donors and cancer patients. Repertoires were generated with immunoSEQ multiplex PCR, while TCRdb's copy carries only in-frame clones and drops some. The sample records roughly 95,000 clones, approximately 92% being singletons. Sequencing input: blood. These receptors all come from a human donor in good health. The donor label of this sample is uncertain. Each CDR3 is given with its conserved first and last residue. The D gene is left open where the match is weak. The listing skips clone size in some rows; elsewhere it reads once, few, many or a size class.

v_call: TRBV6-2/TRBV6-3; clone_size: NA; d_call: NA; j_call: TRBJ1-5; cdr3_aa: CASSYRPAPQHF; cdr3_nt: TGTGCCAGCAGTTACCGCCCGGCTCCCCAGCATTTT
v_call: TRBV6-2/TRBV6-3; clone_size: NA; d_call: NA; j_call: TRBJ1-1; cdr3_aa: CASSSIRQLNTEAFF; cdr3_nt: TGTGCCAGCAGTTCAATCCGACAGCTGAACACTGAAGCTTTCTTT
v_call: TRBV11-2; clone_size: few; d_call: NA; j_call: TRBJ2-1; cdr3_aa: CASSRGGVGFNEQFF; cdr3_nt: TGTGCCAGCAGTCGTGGGGGTGTCGGGTTCAATGAGCAGTTCTTC
v_call: TRBV5-1; clone_size: NA; d_call: TRBD1; j_call: TRBJ1-2; cdr3_aa: CASSTGQDYYGYTF; cdr3_nt: TGCGCCAGCAGCACCGGACAGGACTACTATGGCTACACCTTC
v_call: TRBV11-2; clone_size: NA; d_call: TRBD2; j_call: TRBJ2-3; cdr3_aa: CASSLGVTSGGATDTQYF; cdr3_nt: TGTGCCAGCAGCTTAGGCGTTACTAGCGGGGGGGCCACAGATACGCAGTATTTT
v_call: TRBV19; clone_size: once; d_call: NA; j_call: TRBJ2-5; cdr3_aa: CASSIDVWGGGETQYF; cdr3_nt: TGTGCCAGTAGTATAGATGTCTGGGGAGGAGGTGAGACCCAGTACTTC
v_call: TRBV3-1/TRBV3-2; clone_size: NA; d_call: NA; j_call: TRBJ1-5; cdr3_aa: CASSQVGSQPQHF; cdr3_nt: TGTGCCAGCAGCCAAGTAGGGTCCCAGCCCCAGCATTTT
v_call: TRBV5-1; clone_size: NA; d_call: NA; j_call: TRBJ2-1; cdr3_aa: CASSLPGNRGNEQFF; cdr3_nt: TGCGCCAGCAGCTTGCCCGGGAATAGGGGTAATGAGCAGTTCTTC
v_call: TRBV2; clone_size: NA; d_call: TRBD1; j_call: TRBJ1-6; cdr3_aa: CASSISGGENSPLHF; cdr3_nt: TGTGCCAGCTCCATTTCAGGGGGCGAAAATTCACCCCTCCACTTT
v_call: TRBV10-3; clone_size: NA; d_call: NA; j_call: TRBJ2-2; cdr3_aa: CAIRGGMNTGELFF; cdr3_nt: TGTGCCATCAGGGGGGGAATGAACACCGGGGAGCTGTTTTTT
v_call: TRBV5-1; clone_size: NA; d_call: NA; j_call: TRBJ1-2; cdr3_aa: CASSAGGHGYTF; cdr3_nt: TGCGCCAGCAGCGCCGGGGGTCATGGCTACACCTTC
v_call: TRBV11-3; clone_size: few; d_call: NA; j_call: TRBJ2-3; cdr3_aa: CASSLVSGPQYF; cdr3_nt: TGTGCCAGCAGCTTAGTGAGTGGGCCGCAGTATTTT
v_call: TRBV3-1/TRBV3-2; clone_size: NA; d_call: TRBD1; j_call: TRBJ1-3; cdr3_aa: CASSLRSGQGAFVSGNTIYF; cdr3_nt: TGTGCCAGCAGCCTACGGTCGGGACAGGGGGCCTTCGTCTCTGGAAACACCATATATTTT
v_call: TRBV6-1; clone_size: NA; d_call: NA; j_call: TRBJ1-6; cdr3_aa: CASSEAAVAYNSPLHF; cdr3_nt: TGTGCCAGCAGTGAAGCGGCGGTGGCCTATAATTCACCCCTCCACTTT
v_call: TRBV6-5; clone_size: NA; d_call: NA; j_call: TRBJ1-5; cdr3_aa: CATLVAPLGIQPQHF; cdr3_nt: TGTGCCACCCTAGTCGCCCCTCTCGGGATTCAACCCCAGCATTTT
v_call: TRBV6-2/TRBV6-3; clone_size: NA; d_call: TRBD1; j_call: TRBJ2-4; cdr3_aa: CASSYRAGQGDLIIQYF; cdr3_nt: TGTGCCAGCAGTTATAGGGCGGGACAGGGGGATTTGATCATTCAGTACTTC
v_call: TRBV2; clone_size: NA; d_call: NA; j_call: TRBJ2-5; cdr3_aa: CASSELGTLQETQYF; cdr3_nt: TGTGCCAGCAGTGAACTTGGGACACTGCAAGAGACCCAGTACTTC
v_call: TRBV15; clone_size: NA; d_call: NA; j_call: TRBJ1-1; cdr3_aa: CATSRDRGTSVTEAFF; cdr3_nt: TGTGCCACCAGCAGAGATCGGGGTACATCGGTCACTGAAGCTTTCTTT
v_call: TRBV6-5; clone_size: few; d_call: NA; j_call: TRBJ1-4; cdr3_aa: CASSRRTLGEKLFF; cdr3_nt: TGTGCCAGCAGTCGTCGGACTCTCGGTGAAAAACTGTTTTTT
v_call: TRBV12-3/TRBV12-4; clone_size: NA; d_call: NA; j_call: TRBJ1-5; cdr3_aa: CASRVRENQPQHF; cdr3_nt: TGTGCCAGCAGGGTCCGAGAAAATCAGCCCCAGCATTTT
v_call: TRBV7-9; clone_size: NA; d_call: NA; j_call: TRBJ2-1; cdr3_aa: CASSATGGRYEQFF; cdr3_nt: TGTGCCAGCAGCGCCACCGGGGGCCGGTATGAGCAGTTCTTC
v_call: TRBV4-3; clone_size: NA; d_call: TRBD1; j_call: TRBJ2-3; cdr3_aa: CASSLSGTGGDTQYF; cdr3_nt: TGCGCCAGCAGCCTCTCCGGGACAGGGGGGGATACGCAGTATTTT
v_call: TRBV27; clone_size: once; d_call: NA; j_call: TRBJ1-6; cdr3_aa: CASSLGQGGNSPLHF; cdr3_nt: TGTGCCAGCAGTTTAGGTCAGGGTGGTAATTCACCCCTCCACTTT
v_call: TRBV6-5; clone_size: NA; d_call: NA; j_call: TRBJ2-7; cdr3_aa: CASSYSGPYEQYF; cdr3_nt: TGTGCCAGCAGTTACTCGGGACCCTACGAGCAGTACTTC
v_call: TRBV6-2/TRBV6-3; clone_size: NA; d_call: NA; j_call: TRBJ2-1; cdr3_aa: CASSYVTRKNEQFF; cdr3_nt: TGTGCCAGCAGTTACGTAACTAGGAAAAATGAGCAGTTCTTC
v_call: TRBV28; clone_size: NA; d_call: NA; j_call: TRBJ1-6; cdr3_aa: CASSLLGGSPLHF; cdr3_nt: TGTGCCAGCAGCTTGCTAGGTGGATCACCCCTCCACTTT
v_call: TRBV12-5; clone_size: NA; d_call: TRBD1; j_call: TRBJ1-2; cdr3_aa: CASGLETGNDGYTF; cdr3_nt: TGTGCTAGTGGTTTGGAGACAGGGAACGATGGCTACACCTTC
v_call: TRBV3-1/TRBV3-2; clone_size: NA; d_call: TRBD1; j_call: TRBJ1-3; cdr3_aa: CASSQPTGGGNTIYF; cdr3_nt: TGTGCCAGCAGCCAACCGACAGGGGGGGGAAACACCATATATTTT
v_call: TRBV30; clone_size: NA; d_call: TRBD1; j_call: TRBJ1-4; cdr3_aa: CAWRNNRDRAAEKLFF; cdr3_nt: TGTGCCTGGAGGAATAACCGGGACAGGGCGGCTGAAAAACTGTTTTTT
v_call: TRBV5-6; clone_size: NA; d_call: NA; j_call: TRBJ1-5; cdr3_aa: CASSLGETRRDGNQPQHF; cdr3_nt: TGTGCCAGCAGCTTGGGGGAAACACGCCGGGACGGAAATCAGCCCCAGCATTTT
v_call: TRBV5-1; clone_size: NA; d_call: TRBD2; j_call: TRBJ2-5; cdr3_aa: CASSSRLAGGVRETQYF; cdr3_nt: TGCGCCAGCAGCTCTCGACTAGCGGGGGGTGTACGTGAGACCCAGTACTTC
v_call: TRBV6-5; clone_size: NA; d_call: NA; j_call: TRBJ2-3; cdr3_aa: CASSRDFTDTQYF; cdr3_nt: TGTGCCAGCAGTCGGGACTTCACAGATACGCAGTATTTT
v_call: TRBV24-1; clone_size: NA; d_call: NA; j_call: TRBJ2-7; cdr3_aa: CATSDGGQSYEQYF; cdr3_nt: TGTGCCACCAGTGATGGAGGACAGAGCTACGAGCAGTACTTC
v_call: TRBV18; clone_size: NA; d_call: NA; j_call: TRBJ2-3; cdr3_aa: CASSPPGVITDTQYF; cdr3_nt: TGTGCCAGCTCACCACCGGGGGTAATCACAGATACGCAGTATTTT
v_call: TRBV6-2/TRBV6-3; clone_size: NA; d_call: NA; j_call: TRBJ2-4; cdr3_aa: CASSPNPSLAKNIQYF; cdr3_nt: TGTGCCAGCAGTCCGAACCCGTCCTTAGCCAAAAACATTCAGTACTTC
v_call: TRBV5-1; clone_size: once; d_call: TRBD1; j_call: TRBJ1-1; cdr3_aa: CASSPGTGGTEAFF; cdr3_nt: TGCGCCAGCAGCCCCGGGACAGGGGGCACTGAAGCTTTCTTT